These 30 T cell receptor beta chains came from one sample sequenced in a study of regulatory T cells in long-lasting Graves disease. Time point meaning: newly diagnosed GD, antithyroid drugs for less than 3 months. PBMC-derived RNA was used for the TCR library. To make TCR beta libraries, researchers used iRepertoire HTBI primers and Arm-PCR of CDR3 regions. TCRdb fed the multiplex PCR reads into MiXCR, producing one record per CDR3 protein. The profile shows around 400,000 distinct CDR3 sequences, about 14% of them singletons. The sequences come from peripheral blood mononuclear cells (PBMCs), collected at new diagnosis, from a patient treated with antithyroid drugs. The receptors derive from a female donor with Graves disease.

The rearrangement uses TRBV12-3 or TRBV12-4 and TRBJ2-1; the match to TRBD2 covers 7 bases. With V trimmed by 4 bases and J by 0 bases, 3 bases remained unmatched. This CDR3 has 15 residues. For the CDR3, the DNA is TGTGCCAGCAGTTCAGAGCGGGACTCCTACAATGAGCAGTTCTTC. Its translation is CASSSERDSYNEQFF.

This clonotype was seen only a few times. The J gene is TRBJ1-5, the V gene TRBV6-2 or TRBV6-3, with D maybe TRBD1 (6 bases). Per germline, CDR1 MNHEY and CDR2 SVGEGT. V was cut by 10 bases and J by 2 bases, with 18 bases left in between. The CDR3 has 15 residues. CDR3 in amino acids: CATRRTVQGNQPQHF. The CDR3 DNA is TGTGCCACCCGTAGGACAGTGCAGGGCAATCAGCCCCAGCATTTT.

In its sample, this clonotype was seen many times. This sequence joins TRBV6-2 or TRBV6-3 and TRBJ1-2; 9 bases match TRBD1. The CDR3 runs to 12 residues. In germline, CDR1 is MNHEY, CDR2 SVGEGT. The junction had 3 bases not matched to a gene; V was cut back by 5 bases and J by 8 bases. The DNA of the CDR3 is TGTGCCAGCAGTCACAGGGGGCAAGGCTACACCTTC. Translation: CASSHRGQGYTF.

In this sample, this clonotype turned up many times. The chain uses TRBV6-2 or TRBV6-3 and TRBJ1-1, with 7 nucleotides matching TRBD1. The CDR3 extends over 16 amino acids. Per the germline V gene, CDR1 is MNHEY and CDR2 is SVGEGT. V trimming: 2 bases; J trimming: 2 bases; junction bases outside the gene matches: 8. The CDR3, as DNA: TGTGCCAGCAGTTACCCAAAGGGACAGCTTAACACTGAAGCTTTCTTT. Translated, it gives CASSYPKGQLNTEAFF.

The table lists this clonotype with many counts. The chain recombines TRBV7-3 with TRBJ2-1, with 13 bases fitting TRBD2. The CDR3 consists of 15 residues. The germline CDR1 and CDR2 sequences are SGHTA and FQGTGA. The V and J ends lost 4 bases and 5 bases, in that order; junction bases with no gene match: 2. The CDR3, as DNA: TGTGCCAGCAGCTCGGGACTAGCGGGACACAATGAGCAGTTCTTC. It encodes CASSSGLAGHNEQFF.

A word on this clonotype: It is likely a read error: a sequence one base away is far more abundant. V gene TRBV12-3 or TRBV12-4 combines with J gene TRBJ1-5; D remains unclear. Trimming removed 6 bases from V and 3 bases from J, with 9 bases in between. This CDR3 has 13 amino acids. In nucleotides, the CDR3 is TGTGCCAGCAGACCCGGGAACAATCAGCCCCAGCATTTT. It translates to CASRPGNNQPQHF.

With regard to this clonotype: Since a much larger clone is just one base distant, this may be a read error. The chain combines TRBV9 with TRBJ2-2; D may correspond to TRBD1 or TRBD2 (5 bases each). Germline lookup yields CDR1 SGDLS and CDR2 YYNGEE. CDR3 length equals 15 residues. V dropped 4 bases and J dropped 7 bases, with 17 bases sitting between them. CDR3 nucleotides: TGTGCCAGCAGCATCGTTGGGGCTCGGGGCGGGGAGCTGTTTTTT. Protein product: CASSIVGARGGELFF.

About this clonotype itself: This may arise from a read error, as a much more abundant clone is one base away. The CDR3 DNA is TGTGCCAGCAGCTTCGCCGGGGCGGGGGCGGTCACTGAAGCTTTCTTT. Translated, it gives CASSFAGAGAVTEAFF. The V call is TRBV7-9, the J call TRBJ1-1, with D possibly being TRBD1 (6 bases). Per the germline V gene, CDR1 is SEHNR and CDR2 is FQNEAQ (reference sequence). The CDR3 is 16 amino acids. The V end was cut by 3 bases, the J end by 4 bases, with 18 bases between.

This clonotype was seen repeatedly, ten times or more. The chain is built from TRBV5-1 and TRBJ2-7; D gene ambiguous. The CDR3 loop spans 12 amino acids. Looked up from germline, CDR1 is SGHRS and CDR2 is YFSETQ. V dropped 0 bases and J dropped 6 bases, with 7 bases sitting between them. The CDR3 is CASSLAGCEQYF. The CDR3 nucleotides read TGCGCCAGCAGCTTGGCAGGTTGCGAGCAGTACTTC.

This clonotype was observed many times. The chain has TRBV7-9 and TRBJ2-3, with 14 nucleotides matching TRBD2. This CDR3 is built from 18 residues. Trimming at V came to 1 base and at J to 0 bases, leaving 3 bases not matched to a gene. Germline-derived CDR1 and CDR2 are SEHNR and FQNEAQ (reference sequence). CDR3 region: CASSLGTSGRLSTDTQYF. DNA for the CDR3: TGTGCCAGCAGCTTAGGGACTAGCGGGAGGCTAAGCACAGATACGCAGTATTTT.

This clonotype came up many times. The genes are TRBV7-8 and TRBJ2-2, with TRBD2 as a possible D gene (6 bases). Germline loops: CDR1 SGHVS, CDR2 FQNEAQ. This CDR3 has 15 amino acids. V was clipped by 2 bases and J by 4 bases, with 11 bases between them. The CDR3 DNA is TGTGCCAGCAGCTTATTAGCGGTATTCACCGGGGAGCTGTTTTTT. Amino acids: CASSLLAVFTGELFF.

The table lists this clonotype with many counts. CDR3: CASSRTSTGHTQYF. CDR3 bases: TGTGCCAGCAGTCGCACATCGACGGGTCATACGCAGTATTTT. The chain has TRBV6-2 or TRBV6-3 and TRBJ2-3, with D unclear. This CDR3 region has 14 residues. V gave up 5 bases and J gave up 7 bases, with 16 bases separating them. In germline, CDR1 is MNHEY, CDR2 SVGEGT.

This clonotype came up many times. The genes are TRBV20-1 and TRBJ2-3, with 8 nucleotides matching TRBD2. Germline lookup yields CDR1 DFQATT and CDR2 SNEGSKA (reference sequence). After removal of 5 bases from V and 4 bases from J, the junction contained 14 bases not matched to a gene. This CDR3 spans 16 amino acids. CDR3 amino acids: CSAPAVWREAPDTQYF. The CDR3 DNA reads TGCAGTGCTCCCGCCGTGTGGCGGGAGGCCCCAGATACGCAGTATTTT.

This clonotype was recorded many times. J is TRBJ1-3 and V is TRBV5-6, with TRBD1 identical over 7 bases. This CDR3 comprises 14 residues. The germline V gene has CDR1 SGHDT and CDR2 YYEEEE. The V gene end was trimmed by 4 bases and the J gene end by 3 bases; junction bases not matched to a gene: 4. This CDR3 is CASSQGVLGNTIYF. The CDR3 DNA is TGTGCCAGCAGCCAGGGGGTACTTGGAAACACCATATATTTT.

This clonotype was picked up many times. This rearrangement joins TRBV10-2 to TRBJ1-2; D may be TRBD1 (5 bases). This CDR3 has 12 residues. The ends were cut back, 7 bases at V and 7 bases at J, with 13 bases in the middle. Germline V gives CDR1 WSHSY, CDR2 SAAADI. CDR3 sequence reads: CASIGRESGYTF. CDR3 sequence (DNA): TGCGCCAGCATTGGCAGGGAGAGTGGCTACACCTTC.

On this clonotype itself: A much larger clone lies one base from this, so it may be a read error. The chain carries TRBV20-1 and TRBJ2-1, with 7 bases matching TRBD1. The V segment lost 4 bases and the J segment 13 bases; nucleotides outside the gene matches: 7. The germline V gene encodes CDR1 DFQATT and CDR2 SNEGSKA (reference sequence). This CDR3 spans 11 amino acids. DNA for the CDR3: TGCAGTGCTAACCAAGACAGGGTCCAGTTCTTC. It encodes CSANQDRVQFF.

This clonotype was seen ten or more times. This chain uses TRBV7-2 with TRBJ2-3, with 11 bases lining up with TRBD1. The CDR3 consists of 15 residues. Looked up from germline, CDR1 is SGHTA and CDR2 is FQGNSA. V was clipped by 5 bases and J by 5 bases; unmatched bases: 6. The CDR3 coding sequence is TGTGCCAGCAGCCTCGCCGGGACAGGGGGAGATACGCAGTATTTT. It translates to CASSLAGTGGDTQYF. Using reference TRBV7-2 and TRBJ2-3 for the parts outside the CDR3, the full variable domain is GAGVSQSPSNKVTEKGKDVELRCDPISGHTALYWYRQSLGQGLEFLIYFQGNSAPDKSGLPSDRFSAERTGGSVSTLTIQRTQQEDSAVYLCASSLAGTGGDTQYFGPGTRLTVL.

At least ten counts were recorded for this clonotype. The DNA for the CDR3 is TGTGCCAGCAGAATCGCAGGGGGCAATGAGCAGTTCTTC. This gives the protein CASRIAGGNEQFF. This chain joins TRBV27 and TRBJ2-1; 7 nucleotides agree with TRBD1. The trim removed 6 bases at V and 6 bases at J, leaving 5 bases unmatched. Germline lookup yields CDR1 MNHEY and CDR2 SMNVEV (reference sequence). The CDR3 covers 13 residues.

The CDR3 loop reads CASSPGSGRGEWGTEAFF. DNA for the CDR3: TGTGCCAGCAGTCCCGGCTCGGGCAGGGGTGAATGGGGCACTGAAGCTTTCTTT. The V and J genes are TRBV12-3 or TRBV12-4 and TRBJ1-1, with a possible D match to TRBD1 (6 bases). The CDR3 consists of 18 residues. The V end lost 5 bases, the J end lost 4 bases, and 26 bases lay between the germline ends.

This clonotype was found many times. The chain joins TRBV12-3 or TRBV12-4 to TRBJ1-5, with no clear D. V gave up 7 bases and J gave up 5 bases, with 12 bases separating them. This CDR3 region has 13 residues. CDR3 DNA sequence: TGTGCCAGCAACCGTGGGGTATATCAGCCCCAGCATTTT. It encodes CASNRGVYQPQHF.

This clonotype was seen many times. V is TRBV20-1 and J is TRBJ1-5; weak D call: TRBD1 (5 bases). This CDR3 is 14 amino acids long. Deletions cut 5 bases from V and 4 bases from J, with 15 bases between. From germline, CDR1 is DFQATT and CDR2 SNEGSKA (reference sequence). In DNA, the CDR3 is TGCAGTGCTCCCGAGTATAGGGGTAATCAGCCCCAGCATTTT. Encoded protein: CSAPEYRGNQPQHF.

This clonotype was detected ten times or more. V usage is TRBV28 and J usage is TRBJ1-1; D is unresolved. Trimming pared 6 bases from V and 2 bases from J, leaving 16 bases between. The germline CDR1 and CDR2 sequences are MDHEN and SYDVKM. CDR3 length: 15 residues. CDR3 sequence reads: CASRTLNRANTEAFF. The CDR3 DNA reads TGTGCCAGCAGGACCCTAAACCGGGCTAACACTGAAGCTTTCTTT.

In this sample, this clonotype turned up a few times. CDR3 sequence reads: CASSLGVGETQYF. As DNA, the CDR3 is TGTGCCAGCAGCCTCGGGGTAGGGGAGACCCAGTACTTC. This sequence joins TRBV28 and TRBJ2-5; D possibly corresponds to TRBD2 (5 bases). CDR1 is MDHEN, CDR2 SYDVKM, per germline. V was cut by 6 bases and J by 5 bases, with 13 bases left in between. The CDR3 runs to 13 residues.

This clonotype occurred many times. The chain is built from TRBV28 and TRBJ2-1; D gene unclear. V lost 3 bases and J 0 bases, leaving 12 bases between the germline ends. Germline CDR1 and CDR2: MDHEN and SYDVKM. The CDR3 is 16 residues long. The CDR3 DNA sequence: TGTGCCAGCAGTTTTCGCATTCTAGACTCCTACAATGAGCAGTTCTTC. This codes for CASSFRILDSYNEQFF.

This clonotype was seen repeatedly, ten times or more. The V and J genes are TRBV5-1 and TRBJ2-1, with 8 nucleotides matching TRBD2. CDR1 is SGHRS and CDR2 is YFSETQ in the germline V gene. V was pared by 4 bases and J by 0 bases, with 9 bases of the junction left unmatched. The CDR3 covers 17 residues. The chain's CDR3 is CASSPLSGSNSYNEQFF. The CDR3 DNA reads as TGCGCCAGCAGCCCTTTGAGCGGGAGCAACTCCTACAATGAGCAGTTCTTC.

This clonotype was found many times. The chain joins TRBV30 to TRBJ1-4; D call uncertain. Germline loops: CDR1 GTSNPN, CDR2 SVGIG (reference sequence). This CDR3 region has 12 residues. Trimming removed 5 bases at V and 8 bases at J, with 12 bases between. CDR3 sequence: CAWGWAGEKLFF. The CDR3 DNA sequence: TGTGCCTGGGGGTGGGCCGGAGAAAAACTGTTTTTT.

This clonotype was detected many times. The V call is TRBV6-2 or TRBV6-3, the J call TRBJ2-7; 11 bases fit TRBD1. Germline V gene lookup returns CDR1 MNHEY and CDR2 SVGEGT. The J segment lost 2 bases and the V segment lost 7 bases, leaving 7 bases of the junction unmatched. CDR3 length equals 15 residues. CDR3 region: CASNDRDRGTYEQYF. CDR3 coding DNA: TGTGCCAGCAACGACCGGGACAGGGGGACCTACGAGCAGTACTTC.

This rearrangement joins TRBV7-9 to TRBJ1-2; 9 positions match TRBD1. The J segment lost 8 bases and the V segment lost 5 bases, leaving 9 bases of the junction unmatched. This CDR3 comprises 14 residues. Germline assignment: CDR1 SEHNR and CDR2 FQNEAQ (reference sequence). The CDR3 sequence is CASSPPGQGSGYTF. For the CDR3, the DNA is TGTGCCAGCAGCCCTCCGGGACAGGGAAGCGGCTACACCTTC.

In this sample, this clonotype turned up many times. The rearrangement uses TRBV9 and TRBJ2-3; weak D call: TRBD2 (6 bases). The germline CDR1 and CDR2 sequences are SGDLS and YYNGEE. This CDR3 is built from 15 residues. V gave up 0 bases and J gave up 6 bases, with 14 bases separating them. CDR3 bases: TGTGCCAGCAGCGTAGGGTTAGCGGTAGTGGATACGCAGTATTTT. This codes for CASSVGLAVVDTQYF.

At least ten counts were recorded for this clonotype. This chain uses TRBV7-6 with TRBJ2-3, with 11 bases that match TRBD2. In germline, CDR1 is SGHVS, CDR2 FNYEAQ. Losses at the gene ends were 4 bases for V and 0 bases for J; bases not matched to a gene: 3. The CDR3 consists of 16 residues. In nucleotides, the CDR3 is TGTGCCAGCAGCTCAAGACTAGCGGGGAGCACAGATACGCAGTATTTT. Translation: CASSSRLAGSTDTQYF.